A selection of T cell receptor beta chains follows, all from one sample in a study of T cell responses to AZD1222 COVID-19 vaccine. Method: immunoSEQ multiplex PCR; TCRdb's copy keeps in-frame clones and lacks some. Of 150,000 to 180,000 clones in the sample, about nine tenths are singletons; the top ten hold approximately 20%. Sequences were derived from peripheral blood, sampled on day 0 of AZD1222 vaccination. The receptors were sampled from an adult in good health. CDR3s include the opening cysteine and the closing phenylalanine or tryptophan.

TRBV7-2,CASSLVAQPQHF
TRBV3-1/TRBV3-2,CASSARDRGGNQPQHF
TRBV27,CASSLSADGRAFF
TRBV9,CASSVGLAYNEQFF
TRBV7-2,CASSLWGGSFDQPQHF
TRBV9,CASSALPTSNTEAFF
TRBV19,CASSRVGGETQYF
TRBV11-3,CASSAHPGLAMDEQFF
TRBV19,CASDGQRTGSGNTIYF
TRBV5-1,CASREGSLSPLHF